The 18 T cell receptor beta chains given below trace back to one sample, sequenced in a study of monozygotic twins with inflammatory bowel disease. TCRdb re-analyzed the 5' RACE reads; it lists each CDR3 protein once, without DNA. This listing includes 350,000 to 400,000 distinct CDR3 sequences. The sequenced sample was blood. The receptors come from a human donor with ulcerative colitis or Crohn's disease, or a healthy co-twin of an affected twin (not recorded which).

The genes are TRBV5-1 and TRBJ2-1; the TRBD2 assignment by TCRdb is unverifiable without DNA. Germline lookup yields CDR1 SGHRS and CDR2 YFSETQ. This CDR3 has 16 amino acids. CDR3 amino acids: CASSFPGTALYNEQFF.

The chain carries TRBV4-1 and TRBJ2-1. The CDR3 is made up of 15 amino acids. Germline CDR1 and CDR2: MGHRA and YSYEKL. This CDR3 is CASSQLRDSYNEQFF.

J is TRBJ1-1 and V is TRBV11-2; TCRdb names TRBD1, which stays unverified in the absence of DNA. This CDR3 region has 16 residues. CDR1 SGHAT and CDR2 FQNNGV come from the germline V gene. The CDR3 is CASSLVSQGARFEAFF. Full variable domain (remainder filled in from reference TRBV11-2 and TRBJ1-1): EAGVAQSPRYKIIEKRQSVAFWCNPISGHATLYWYQQILGQGPKLLIQFQNNGVVDDSQLPKDRFSAERLKGVDSTLKIQPAKLEDSAVYLCASSLVSQGARFEAFFGQGTRLTVV.

This chain joins TRBV29-1 and TRBJ2-7; the D call from TCRdb, TRBD1, cannot be confirmed without DNA. Germline V gene lookup returns CDR1 SQVTM and CDR2 ANQGSEA. The CDR3 covers 13 residues. The CDR3 spells CSVMDRLSYEQYF.

The rearrangement joins TRBV20-1 to TRBJ1-4. Germline V gives CDR1 DFQATT, CDR2 SNEGSKA (reference sequence). This CDR3 region has 14 residues. This CDR3 is CSARDTRGEEKLFF.

The chain employs TRBV24-1 and TRBJ2-2; the TRBD1 assignment by TCRdb is unverifiable without DNA. Per germline, CDR1 KGHDR and CDR2 SFDVKD. The CDR3 has 17 residues. The CDR3 loop reads CATSEQRGTGIAGELFF.

V is TRBV11-1 and J is TRBJ2-3; TCRdb picks TRBD2, but there is no DNA to check that call. Germline CDR1 is SGHAT and CDR2 is FQDESV (reference sequence). The CDR3 sequence is 18 residues long. CDR3 sequence reads: CASSSGTSGGGVVNTQYF.

The rearrangement uses TRBV18 and TRBJ1-1. CDR3 length equals 16 residues. Germline CDR1 and CDR2: KGHSH and LQKENI. The CDR3 protein is CASSPVTRHLNTEAFF.

This sequence joins TRBV18 and TRBJ2-1; the TCRdb D gene call, TRBD2, has no DNA to confirm it. Per germline, CDR1 KGHSH and CDR2 LQKENI. The CDR3 is made up of 16 amino acids. CDR3 in amino acids: CASSPRWGLAGGEQFF.

CDR3 in amino acids: CSASDSGFNEQFF. The chain has TRBV20-1 and TRBJ2-1; TCRdb lists TRBD2, though no DNA is available to test this call. CDR3 length: 13 amino acids. Germline CDR1 reads DFQATT; CDR2 reads SNEGSKA (reference sequence).

The chain uses TRBV7-8 and TRBJ2-7; the TCRdb call, TRBD1, lacks DNA for checking. The length of the CDR3 is 17 residues. Germline CDR1 is SGHVS and CDR2 is FQNEAQ. The CDR3 protein is CASSSRGRTGLTYEQYF.

The V and J genes are TRBV5-4 and TRBJ1-5; absent DNA, TCRdb's TRBD1 call cannot be checked. CDR3 length: 14 amino acids. From germline, CDR1 is SGHNT and CDR2 YYREEE (reference sequence). The chain's CDR3 is CASSRGGAMEPRHF.

This chain connects TRBV6-1 to TRBJ2-2; TCRdb gives TRBD1 as the D gene, but with no DNA this cannot be confirmed. CDR1 MNHNS and CDR2 SASEGT come from the germline V gene. The CDR3 extends over 14 amino acids. The CDR3: CASCRGAVTGELFF.

The chain joins TRBV29-1 to TRBJ1-2. In germline, CDR1 is SQVTM, CDR2 ANQGSEA. The CDR3 extends over 13 amino acids. CDR3 sequence reads: CSVGSTTLYGYTF.

The V gene is TRBV5-1, the J gene TRBJ2-1; TCRdb designates TRBD1, a call that cannot be tested without DNA. The germline CDR1 and CDR2 sequences are SGHRS and YFSETQ. This CDR3 has 14 residues. CDR3 sequence: CASSRETGLTEQFF.

The chain recombines TRBV12-3 or TRBV12-4 with TRBJ2-7; TCRdb selects TRBD2, and the lack of DNA leaves this call unchecked. The CDR3 consists of 14 residues. CDR3 sequence: CAVGRAEVGYEQYF.

V gene TRBV11-1 combines with J gene TRBJ2-5; TCRdb returns TRBD1, unconfirmable since there is no DNA. CDR1 and CDR2 from the germline V gene are SGHAT and FQDESV (reference sequence). This CDR3 is 17 amino acids long. The CDR3 spells CASSSYQPQGRQETQYF. Looking up the rest from reference TRBV11-1 and TRBJ2-5 gives the full variable domain: EAEVAQSPRYKITEKSQAVAFWCDPISGHATLYWYRQILGQGPELLVQFQDESVVDDSQLPKDRFSAERLKGVDSTLKIQPAELGDSAMYLCASSSYQPQGRQETQYFGPGTRLLVL.

The J gene is TRBJ1-5, the V gene TRBV28. The V gene's germline CDR1 is MDHEN and CDR2 SYDVKM. The CDR3 has 14 amino acids. CDR3: CASSGGQGNQPQHF.